The clone carrying this T cell receptor (beta chain) has a count of ten or more. The antigen is not known. This entry belongs to a study of CD8 T cells in ankylosing spondylitis. Quantitative barcoded 5'-RACE was used to prepare TCR beta libraries. From the 5' RACE reads, TCRdb called clonotypes with MiXCR, one entry per CDR3 protein. This sample has more than 150,000 distinct CDR3 sequences, with 18% found just once. The CDR3 loop spans 15 amino acids. V lost 6 bases to trimming and J lost 2 bases, with 11 bases between them. Germline V gene lookup returns CDR1 LNHDA and CDR2 SQIVND (reference sequence). Study conclusions and caveats: Some of the motif variants had earlier been found in reactive arthritis patients' fluid and blood. Matched synovial fluid from ankylosing spondylitis patients was reported to be enriched for disease-linked clones. Ankylosing spondylitis blood seemed to carry a telltale TCR beta motif made of about 8 highly homologous variants.

The sample taken for sequencing was blood, either unsorted or a sorted T cell fraction (not recorded which). The TCR comes from a male donor under 30 with ankylosing spondylitis or in good health (not recorded which). The chain uses TRBV19 and TRBJ2-6; D is undetermined. DNA of the CDR3: TGTGCCAGTAGGTTGGACCCCCCTGGGGCCAACGTCCTGACTTTC. Its protein product is CASRLDPPGANVLTF. The variable domain in full, completed from reference TRBV19 and TRBJ2-6, reads DGGITQSPKYLFRKEGQNVTLSCEQNLNHDAMYWYRQDPGQGLRLIYYSQIVNDFQKGDIAEGYSVSREKKESFPLTVTSAQKNPTAFYLCASRLDPPGANVLTFGAGSRLTVL.